This T cell receptor (beta chain) was captured in a study of blood T cells in healthy people across ages. A second PCR, run for roughly 7 to 12 cycles, used a sample-barcoded 5' primer plus a J-beta primer mix. A template-switch adaptor that had 12 random nucleotides put a tag on each cDNA molecule. TCRdb independently ran MiXCR on the 5' RACE reads; one entry per CDR3 protein. Of roughly 730,000 distinct CDR3 sequences listed, around three fifths are singletons. Donors ranged from 6 to 90 years old and were healthy Caucasians in Russia. Isolation of PBMCs gave at least 6 million cells per sample. Germline-derived CDR1 and CDR2 are LNHDA and SQIVND (reference sequence). The V segment lost 4 bases and the J segment 0 bases; nucleotides outside the gene matches: 7. This CDR3 is built from 19 residues.

This clonotype originated in a man aged 40-49 years in good health. Sequenced sample: blood. The chain employs TRBV19 and TRBJ2-6, with 12 bases matching TRBD2. The DNA of the CDR3 is TGTGCCAGTAGTACCTTGACTAGCGGGAGAGACTCTGGGGCCAACGTCCTGACTTTC. Residues: CASSTLTSGRDSGANVLTF.